The 23 T cell receptor beta chains in this list originate from one sample, sequenced in a study of T cell changes during pregnancy in multiple sclerosis. Libraries were prepared by immunoSEQ multiplex PCR; TCRdb keeps only in-frame clonotypes and omits some of them. The sample carries under 50,000 clones, about 92% recorded once. This specimen consisted of CD8+ T cells from peripheral blood mononuclear cells, obtained in the third trimester of pregnancy. All receptors come from a female donor with multiple sclerosis, enrolled in a pregnancy study.

This chain connects TRBV5-6 to TRBJ1-5; 10 bases fit TRBD1. Trimming removed 4 bases from V and 7 bases from J; junction bases left unmatched: 5. The length of the CDR3 is 14 residues. Germline CDR1 is SGHDT and CDR2 is YYEEEE. Written as DNA, the CDR3 is TGTGCCAGCAGCCCAGGGACAGGGGCCCAGCCCCAGCATTTT. It yields the protein CASSPGTGAQPQHF.

V is TRBV2 and J is TRBJ2-5; 9 nucleotides match TRBD2. The ends lost 1 base at V and 0 bases at J; junction bases unmatched: 12. The CDR3 covers 19 residues. Germline V CDR1 and CDR2: SNHLY, FYNNEI. This CDR3 is CASSEVPSGGPVDQETQYF. CDR3 DNA sequence: TGTGCCAGCAGTGAAGTGCCCAGCGGGGGGCCCGTTGACCAAGAGACCCAGTACTTC.

J is TRBJ2-2 and V is TRBV27; no clear D. Germline-derived CDR1 and CDR2 are MNHEY and SMNVEV (reference sequence). The CDR3 has 15 residues. Trimming stripped 4 bases from V and 1 base from J, with 10 bases between. CDR3 sequence reads: CASSSPRQNTGELFF. The CDR3 DNA is TGTGCCAGCAGTTCCCCCCGACAGAACACCGGGGAGCTGTTTTTT.

The genes are TRBV19 and TRBJ1-4; D might be TRBD1 (5 bases). This CDR3 has 13 amino acids. V dropped 3 bases and J dropped 6 bases, with 8 bases sitting between them. The germline V gene has CDR1 LNHDA and CDR2 SQIVND (reference sequence). CDR3 in amino acids: CASSIGGYEKLFF. CDR3 coding DNA: TGTGCCAGTAGTATCGGGGGGTATGAAAAACTGTTTTTT. Full variable domain (outside the CDR3, taken from reference TRBV19 and TRBJ1-4): DGGITQSPKYLFRKEGQNVTLSCEQNLNHDAMYWYRQDPGQGLRLIYYSQIVNDFQKGDIAEGYSVSREKKESFPLTVTSAQKNPTAFYLCASSIGGYEKLFFGSGTQLSVL.

The V gene is TRBV20-1, the J gene TRBJ2-1; no clear D gene. CDR1 and CDR2 from the germline V gene are DFQATT and SNEGSKA (reference sequence). This CDR3 is built from 11 residues. Trimming shortened V by 3 bases and J by 6 bases, and 6 bases separated the two germline ends. Here the CDR3 reads CSASRGNEQFF. The CDR3 nucleotides are TGCAGTGCTAGTCGAGGCAATGAGCAGTTCTTC.

This chain connects TRBV13 to TRBJ2-7; TRBD2 aligns across 7 bases. V lost 4 bases and J lost 4; bases outside the gene matches: 7. The CDR3 has 14 amino acids. Germline V gene lookup returns CDR1 PRHDT and CDR2 FYEKMQ (reference sequence). The CDR3 spells CASSSTGLRYEQYF. The CDR3 bases are TGTGCCAGCAGCTCCACGGGACTAAGATACGAGCAGTACTTC.

The chain carries TRBV19 and TRBJ2-2, with 8 bases aligning to TRBD2. The J segment lost 7 bases and the V segment lost 5 bases, leaving 6 bases of the junction unmatched. This CDR3 comprises 14 residues. From germline, CDR1 is LNHDA and CDR2 SQIVND (reference sequence). The CDR3, as DNA: TGTGCCAGTAGTCCCGGGGGGGCTGACGGGGAGCTGTTTTTT. Its translation: CASSPGGADGELFF.

V and J are TRBV19 and TRBJ1-2; the D is unclear. Germline V gene lookup returns CDR1 LNHDA and CDR2 SQIVND (reference sequence). V was clipped by 3 bases and J by 6 bases, with 14 bases between them. The length of the CDR3 is 14 residues. The chain's CDR3 is CASSIVADGDGYTF. The CDR3 bases are TGTGCCAGTAGTATCGTAGCTGACGGGGATGGCTACACCTTC.

The chain uses TRBV19 and TRBJ1-1; TRBD1 matches at 9 bases. The trim removed 7 bases at V and 4 bases at J, leaving 7 bases unmatched. The CDR3 has 14 amino acids. The germline V gene encodes CDR1 LNHDA and CDR2 SQIVND (reference sequence). CDR3 bases: TGTGCCAGTACCCCGACAGGGGGGAGCACTGAAGCTTTCTTT. The encoded protein is CASTPTGGSTEAFF.

The chain joins TRBV10-3 to TRBJ2-2, with TRBD2 matching 10 bases. The junction had 15 bases not matched to a gene; V was cut back by 6 bases and J by 8 bases. The germline V gene has CDR1 ENHRY and CDR2 SYGVKD. There are 17 residues in the CDR3. The CDR3 sequence: CAIRGAGGPGGGGELFF. Written as DNA, the CDR3 is TGTGCCATCAGAGGAGCGGGGGGGCCGGGAGGCGGAGGGGAGCTGTTTTTT.

CDR3 in amino acids: CASSPDRVGSQYF. The DNA of the CDR3 is TGTGCCAGCAGTCCAGACAGGGTAGGCTCACAGTATTTT. The rearrangement joins TRBV5-4 to TRBJ2-3; TRBD1 agrees at 7 bases. Germline values: CDR1 SGHNT, CDR2 YYREEE (reference sequence). The CDR3 covers 13 residues. Trimming removed 5 bases from V and 12 bases from J; junction bases left unmatched: 12. The full variable domain, completed using reference TRBV5-4 and TRBJ2-3, is ETGVTQSPTHLIKTRGQQVTLRCSSQSGHNTVSWYQQALGQGPQFIFQYYREEENGRGNFPPRFSGLQFPNYSSELNVNALELDDSALYLCASSPDRVGSQYFGPGTRLTVL.

The chain employs TRBV30 and TRBJ2-3, with D tentatively TRBD2 (7 bases). Per the germline V gene, CDR1 is GTSNPN and CDR2 is SVGIG (reference sequence). V lost 5 bases and J lost 4, with 25 bases in between. The CDR3 is 17 residues long. Here the CDR3 reads CAWEAGAYRDLADTQYF. CDR3 DNA sequence: TGTGCCTGGGAGGCGGGGGCCTACAGGGATCTCGCAGATACGCAGTATTTT.

This chain connects TRBV19 to TRBJ1-5; 8 bases match TRBD1. CDR3 length: 13 residues. V lost 7 bases and J lost 6; bases outside the gene matches: 5. The V gene's germline CDR1 is LNHDA and CDR2 SQIVND (reference sequence). The CDR3 reads CASMAGTGQPQHF. The CDR3, as DNA: TGTGCCAGTATGGCAGGGACAGGTCAGCCCCAGCATTTT.

The rearrangement joins TRBV25-1 to TRBJ1-2, with TRBD1 matching 7 bases. CDR1 MGHDK and CDR2 SYGVNS come from the germline V gene. V was clipped by 5 bases and J by 6 bases; unmatched bases: 6. The length of the CDR3 is 13 residues. Here the CDR3 reads CASSTTGTHGYTF. The CDR3, as DNA: TGTGCCAGCAGTACGACAGGGACCCATGGCTACACCTTC.

The rearrangement joins TRBV18 to TRBJ2-7; 7 nucleotides line up with TRBD1. The CDR3 contains 14 residues. Germline CDR1 reads KGHSH; CDR2 reads LQKENI. Germline trimming cut 3 bases from V and 2 bases from J; bases unmatched to any gene: 4. The CDR3 protein is CASSPWGQPYEQYF. CDR3 DNA sequence: TGTGCCAGCTCACCGTGGGGACAGCCCTACGAGCAGTACTTC.

This chain joins TRBV7-9 and TRBJ1-2; maybe TRBD1 (5 bases). V lost 5 bases and J lost 2, with 15 bases in between. CDR1 and CDR2 (germline): SEHNR, FQNEAQ (reference sequence). This CDR3 region has 15 residues. The CDR3 region is CASSLQTVPNYGYTF. The CDR3 DNA sequence: TGTGCCAGCAGCCTCCAGACAGTTCCCAACTATGGCTACACCTTC.

V is TRBV4-2 and J is TRBJ1-1; 9 nucleotides line up with TRBD1. V dropped 1 base and J dropped 0; count of bases not matched to a gene: 12. The CDR3 totals 19 residues. Germline-derived CDR1 and CDR2 are LGHNA and YNFKEQ. For the CDR3, the DNA is TGTGCCAGCAGCCAAGGTAAACAGGGGGCTTTCCGGATGAACACTGAAGCTTTCTTT. Translating it yields CASSQGKQGAFRMNTEAFF.

This clone has a handful of counts. CDR3 amino acids: CASRYHADRENTEAFF. The CDR3 DNA sequence: TGTGCAAGTCGCTACCACGCAGACAGGGAGAACACTGAAGCTTTCTTT. This chain connects TRBV12-2 to TRBJ1-1; whether TRBD1, the table's D call, matches the DNA was not checked. TRBV12-2 is tagged as a pseudogene. CDR3 length equals 16 residues.

This clone was detected only once. CDR3 sequence: CASSQDPSGDEAFF. The CDR3, as DNA: TGTGCCAGCAGCCAAGACCCGTCGGGGGATGAAGCTTTCTTT. The rearrangement links TRBV4-2 to TRBJ1-1, with a tentative D call TRBD1 (5 bases). V was cut by 0 bases and J by 7 bases, with 12 bases left in between. The CDR3 sequence is 14 residues long. The V gene's germline CDR1 is LGHNA and CDR2 YNFKEQ.

The chain carries TRBV7-8 and TRBJ1-2; the D gene is possibly TRBD1 (5 bases). The CDR3 is 14 residues long. Germline V gene sequence: CDR1 SGHVS, CDR2 FQNEAQ. Trimming cost V 5 bases and J 1 base, with 11 bases left between them. CDR3 DNA: TGTGCCAGCAGCGATTCCGACAGTAACTATGGCTACACCTTC. Translating it yields CASSDSDSNYGYTF.

The chain uses TRBV4-1 and TRBJ1-4; a weak D match, TRBD1 (5 bases). The V end lost 0 bases, the J end lost 3 bases, and 14 bases lay between the germline ends. The CDR3 runs 17 residues. Germline assignment: CDR1 MGHRA and CDR2 YSYEKL. The DNA of the CDR3 is TGCGCCAGCAGCCAAGAATCGAGCGGGACCGCTAATGAAAAACTGTTTTTT. It encodes CASSQESSGTANEKLFF.

The J gene is TRBJ2-3, the V gene TRBV4-1; no clear D gene. Germline V gives CDR1 MGHRA, CDR2 YSYEKL. This CDR3 region has 13 residues. V was shortened by 1 base and J by 4 bases, with 6 bases between the two germline ends. The CDR3: CASSQAPPDTQYF. The CDR3 DNA reads TGCGCCAGCAGCCAAGCTCCCCCAGATACGCAGTATTTT.

The chain links TRBV7-2 to TRBJ2-1, with a tentative D call TRBD1 (5 bases). The germline V gene encodes CDR1 SGHTA and CDR2 FQGNSA. V dropped 1 base and J dropped 2 bases, with 9 bases sitting between them. This CDR3 has 15 amino acids. DNA of the CDR3: TGTGCCAGCAGCTTAGTTATGGGGCCCTACAATGAGCAGTTCTTC. This gives the protein CASSLVMGPYNEQFF. Full variable domain (outside the CDR3, taken from reference TRBV7-2 and TRBJ2-1): GAGVSQSPSNKVTEKGKDVELRCDPISGHTALYWYRQSLGQGLEFLIYFQGNSAPDKSGLPSDRFSAERTGGSVSTLTIQRTQQEDSAVYLCASSLVMGPYNEQFFGPGTRLTVL.